This T cell receptor (beta chain) is drawn from a study of blood T cell repertoires in COVID-19 (dated by TCRdb to 2020 to 2022). With regard to the full study: Samples covering the acute and convalescent phases of COVID-19 were provided by collaborators in the United States, Italy and Spain. The prospective study material was composed of cDNA or gDNA derived from T cells, B-cell-depleted T cells, or PBMCs. Subjects who had been exposed to COVID-19, were actively infected with it, or had recovered from it provided the deeply sampled blood TCRbeta repertoires that made up the dataset. The repertoires were released in a freely available public database meant as a resource for research on the immune response to SARS-CoV-2. Samples were obtained from the ongoing ImmuneRACE study (first 160 participants) and from 950 to 1,500 subjects provided by 6 global collaborators. The sample metadata nearly always contained a de-identified subject ID, COVID-19 status, age in years and sex. Where HLA class I and class II types were available, the types were taken from metadata supplied by the sample provider, not from assay-based typing. The research as a whole found: The quantity of clinical and demographic metadata differed by source and by participant and was supplied without curation.

Collaborating institutions collected whole blood in K2EDTA tubes following their own protocols. For TCRbeta analysis, collaborators shipped samples in one of three forms: frozen whole blood, isolated PBMCs, or DNA extracted from either of those sample types. Note on this clone: Its binding antigen is unknown. Nothing much larger sits one base from this clone, and base qualities are not available.

The immunoSEQ Assay, a bias-controlled multiplex PCR, was used to amplify TCRbeta CDR3 regions from genomic DNA. On the study's bioinformatics: The number of nucleated cells in each sample was estimated by amplification of reference gene primers within the assay. Sequence reads were collapsed and filtered to measure the absolute abundance of every unique TCRbeta CDR3 rearrangement. Productive Simpson clonality was computed per sample as the square root of Simpson's diversity index over productive rearrangements. Held by TCRdb, this immuneACCESS table contains in-frame sequences only and omits some clones. Under half of the omission traces to an unresolved V gene where checked; the cause of the rest is unknown. Clonal size and the V and J genes are those of that table, whereas D and trimming came from the DNA. The sample records around 250,000 clones, approximately 86% of which are singletons. The ten largest clonotypes hold 0.7% of the sample.

Inclusive of the bounding cysteine and phenylalanine, the CDR3 is 18 residues long. Only the CDR3 portion is preserved as DNA: 54 bases, with reading frame beginning at the first base. The V end loses 3 bases and the J end loses 0 bases, and a stretch of 21 bases separates them. CDR1 is given as LNHNV and CDR2 as YYDKDF, both from the germline V gene (reference sequence). This sequence uses TRBV15 and TRBJ2-7; a weak D assignment points to TRBD1 (5 bases agree). The sample was peripheral blood. The TCR was taken from a human donor in a cohort sampled during active COVID-19. The nucleotide sequence reads as follows: TGTGCCACCAGCAGGGACCCCGTCACAGGTACCCTCTCCTACGAGCAGTACTTC. Translation gives CATSRDPVTGTLSYEQYF. With the portions outside the CDR3 filled from the reference TRBV15 and TRBJ2-7 genes, the complete variable region becomes DAMVIQNPRYQVTQFGKPVTLSCSQTLNHNVMYWYQQKSSQAPKLLFHYYDKDFNNEADTPDNFQSRRPNTSFCFLDIRSPGLGDTAMYLCATSRDPVTGTLSYEQYFGPGTRLTVT.